Listed below are T cell receptor beta chains from one sample, sequenced in a study of T cell responses to AZD1222 COVID-19 vaccine. Sequencing used immunoSEQ multiplex PCR; TCRdb keeps in-frame clones, though not all of them. This table has around 160,000 clones, roughly 88% appearing once. The source was peripheral blood, collected on day 0 of AZD1222 vaccination. The receptor set was obtained from an adult in good health. Both conserved end residues are part of each CDR3. Fields, in order: clone size, V gene, J gene, D gene, CDR3 DNA, CDR3 protein. The D gene is left open where the match is weak. Only part of the rows carry a size: once, few, many, or a class if the clone is expanded.

once	TRBV7-2	TRBJ1-2	-	TGTGCCAGCAGCGGGTCGGGGGGGAGCACGGACTATGGCTACACCTTC	CASSGSGGSTDYGYTF
-	TRBV7-2	TRBJ1-3	-	TGTGCCAGCAGCCCCGGGCATAGGATCTCTGGAAACACCATATATTTT	CASSPGHRISGNTIYF
-	TRBV9	TRBJ2-2	-	TGTGCCAGCAGCGTAGTTGGGGGTGGCACCGGGGAGCTGTTTTTT	CASSVVGGGTGELFF
-	TRBV2	TRBJ2-1	-	TGTGCCAGCAGTGATTCAGGGGCGGGGAATTCCCTATTCTTC	CASSDSGAGNSLFF
-	TRBV14	TRBJ2-7	TRBD1	TGTGCCAGCAGCCATGGGACAGGGGCAATCTCCTACGAGCAGTACTTC	CASSHGTGAISYEQYF
-	TRBV9	TRBJ2-1	TRBD1	TGTGCCAGCACCCCGCAGGGGGCGCGTCACAATGAGCAGTTCTTC	CASTPQGARHNEQFF
once	TRBV13	TRBJ2-7	TRBD2	TGTGCCAGCAGCGCCCGGACTAGCGGGATTCCCTACGAGCAGTACTTC	CASSARTSGIPYEQYF
-	TRBV6-5	TRBJ1-4	-	TGTGCCAGCAGTTTGACAGTAACTAATGAAAAACTGTTTTTT	CASSLTVTNEKLFF
-	TRBV28	TRBJ2-7	-	TGTGCCAGCAGTTTAGGGACAAGCCACTACGAGCAGTACTTC	CASSLGTSHYEQYF
-	TRBV4-2	TRBJ2-1	-	TGTGCCAGCAGCCAAGGGAGGGAAGTCAATGAGCAGTTCTTC	CASSQGREVNEQFF
-	TRBV5-4	TRBJ1-4	-	TGTGCCAGCAGACTGCGGGGGAGGCCCGAAAAACTGTTTTTT	CASRLRGRPEKLFF
-	TRBV6-2/TRBV6-3	TRBJ2-1	TRBD1	TGTGCCAGCAGTAAGCGACAGGGTAGCTCCTACAATGAGCAGTTCTTC	CASSKRQGSSYNEQFF
-	TRBV30	TRBJ1-3	-	TGTGCCTTCCACAGGGCTGGAAACACCATATATTTT	CAFHRAGNTIYF
-	TRBV6-5	TRBJ1-3	-	TGTGCCAGCAGTATGGACATGATTGGAAACACCATATATTTT	CASSMDMIGNTIYF
-	TRBV30	TRBJ1-6	TRBD1	TGTGCCTGGGGAAGACAGGGTTCCCTCTATAATTCACCCCTCCACTTT	CAWGRQGSLYNSPLHF
-	TRBV27	TRBJ1-6	-	TGTGCCAGCAGTTTAGGGCGGGGGCGCACCTATAATTCACCCCTCCACTTT	CASSLGRGRTYNSPLHF
-	TRBV7-3	TRBJ2-2	TRBD1	TGTGCCAGCAGCTCTCAGGGGGCCGGGGAGCTGTTTTTT	CASSSQGAGELFF
-	TRBV10-2	TRBJ2-3	TRBD2	TGCGCCAGCAGCCCCTCACCGCCCGGGGGGAGGACAGATACGCAGTATTTT	CASSPSPPGGRTDTQYF
-	TRBV7-8	TRBJ2-5	-	TGTGCCAGCAGCTTATTGGAGACCCAGTACTTC	CASSLLETQYF
-	TRBV5-4	TRBJ2-7	-	TGTGCCAGCAGCCCTCCCGTGGGCGAGCAGTACTTC	CASSPPVGEQYF
-	TRBV11-2	TRBJ1-2	-	TGTGCCAGCGGGCAATCGGGCCTCGGGGGGTATGGCTACACCTTC	CASGQSGLGGYGYTF
-	TRBV11-3	TRBJ1-1	-	TGTGCCAGCAGCGGGGGGAACACTGAAGCTTTCTTT	CASSGGNTEAFF
-	TRBV10-3	TRBJ1-5	TRBD1	TGTGCCATCAGCTGGGACAGTAGCAATCAGCCCCAGCATTTT	CAISWDSSNQPQHF
-	TRBV27	TRBJ2-4	-	TGTGCCAGCACCGAATGGGGCGCGAAGGCCAAAAACATTCAGTACTTC	CASTEWGAKAKNIQYF
-	TRBV13	TRBJ2-1	-	TGTGCCAGCAGCTTGGGGGGGCCGGCCTACAATGAGCAGTTCTTC	CASSLGGPAYNEQFF
-	TRBV4-3	TRBJ1-6	-	TGCGCCAGCAGCCAAGATCCCGTGCCGGACAGCGGGAATTCACCCCTCCACTTT	CASSQDPVPDSGNSPLHF
-	TRBV7-8	TRBJ2-7	-	TGTGCCAGCAGCCCTAGCTCCTACCCGGGGGAGCAGTACTTC	CASSPSSYPGEQYF
-	TRBV5-6	TRBJ2-7	TRBD1	TGTGCCAGCAGCTTTCGACAGGGCAGCAACTACGAGCAGTACTTC	CASSFRQGSNYEQYF
few	TRBV4-3	TRBJ1-2	-	TGCGCCAGCAGCCAAGTAAGCGGCTCCTATGGCTACACCTTC	CASSQVSGSYGYTF
once	TRBV6-5	TRBJ1-1	-	TGTGCCAGCAGACTGGGGAACACTGAAGCTTTCTTT	CASRLGNTEAFF
-	TRBV10-3	TRBJ1-5	-	TGTGCCATCAGTGAGCTGCAGGAAGATCAGCCCCAGCATTTT	CAISELQEDQPQHF
-	TRBV19	TRBJ1-2	-	TGTGCCAGTAAGGCAGGGATCGGTTTCGGTGGCTACACCTTC	CASKAGIGFGGYTF
-	TRBV7-2	TRBJ2-4	TRBD2	TGTGCCAGCAGCTTCGGGGGGGCCAAAAACATTCAGTACTTC	CASSFGGAKNIQYF
-	TRBV25-1	TRBJ1-6	-	TGTGCCAGCAGTGAATCGCATAATTCACCCCTCCACTTT	CASSESHNSPLHF
-	TRBV13	TRBJ2-7	TRBD2	TGTGCCAGCAGCGCTCGGACTAGCGGGGGGTGGGAGCAGTACTTC	CASSARTSGGWEQYF
-	TRBV28	TRBJ1-5	-	TGTGCCAGCAGCCCCGACAGGATCAATCAGCCCCAGCATTTT	CASSPDRINQPQHF
-	TRBV7-9	TRBJ2-7	TRBD1	TGTGCCAGCAGCCCCCGGGACAGATTATACGAGCAGTACTTC	CASSPRDRLYEQYF
-	TRBV6-5	TRBJ1-5	-	TGTGCCAGCAGTTACTCGATCGTTTCTGGGAATCAGCCCCAGCATTTT	CASSYSIVSGNQPQHF
-	TRBV19	TRBJ1-6	-	TGTGCCAGCTGCGGATCCTATAATTCACCCCTCCACTTT	CASCGSYNSPLHF
-	TRBV19	TRBJ2-7	TRBD2	TGTGCCAGTAGTATTAAGCGGGGGACAGAGCAGTACTTC	CASSIKRGTEQYF
-	TRBV19	TRBJ1-6	TRBD1	TGTGCCAGTAGGAATCCGCCGGGACAGAGTAATTCACCCCTCCACTTT	CASRNPPGQSNSPLHF
-	TRBV6-6	TRBJ1-5	-	TGTGCCAGCAGTTACGTTGGGCAGATGAATCAGCCCCAGCATTTT	CASSYVGQMNQPQHF
-	TRBV18	TRBJ1-4	-	TGTGCCAGCTCATTACAGACCAGTAATGAAAAACTGTTTTTT	CASSLQTSNEKLFF
-	TRBV2	TRBJ1-5	-	TGTGCCAGCAAACTAGGGGTCGCCAATCAGCCCCAGCATTTT	CASKLGVANQPQHF
-	TRBV19	TRBJ1-4	TRBD1	TGTGCCAGTAGTTCCCGACAGGGAGGTGAAAAACTGTTTTTT	CASSSRQGGEKLFF
-	TRBV5-1	TRBJ1-6	-	TGCGCCAGCAGTCCTGTAGGGCACTATAATTCACCCCTCCACTTT	CASSPVGHYNSPLHF